The rows below give T cell receptor beta chains drawn from one sample of a study of T cells in localized non-small cell lung cancer. The method was immunoSEQ multiplex PCR; TCRdb's version includes in-frame clones alone and lacks a portion of them. The sample contains about 2,200 clones, about 29% of which appear only once. The sample was normal lung tissue next to the tumor, taken before any cancer treatment. The receptors come from a female donor older than 55 with stage I squamous cell lung carcinoma. The CDR3 runs from the conserved cysteine through the conserved F or W. A D gene is named only where the DNA matches it firmly. Size is omitted from some rows. Given values are once, few, many or a class for expanded clones.

j_gene | v_gene | d_gene | abundance | len | CDR3aa | CDR3nt
TRBJ2-5 | TRBV11-3 | TRBD1 | medium-sized | 15 | CASSKGQGPQETQYF | TGTGCCAGCAGCAAGGGACAGGGCCCGCAAGAGACCCAGTACTTC
TRBJ1-2 | TRBV4-1 | TRBD1 | NA | 16 | CASSQGGQGLFYGYTF | TGCGCCAGCAGCCAAGGCGGACAGGGGCTCTTCTATGGCTACACCTTC
TRBJ2-2 | TRBV6-8 | TRBD1 | few | 14 | CASRTDRGNGELFF | TGTGCCAGCAGAACCGACAGGGGTAACGGGGAGCTGTTTTTT
TRBJ2-5 | TRBV9 | NA | few | 16 | CASSVSPARVGETQYF | TGTGCCAGCAGCGTCTCCCCTGCTAGAGTTGGAGAGACCCAGTACTTC
TRBJ2-3 | TRBV6-8 | TRBD2 | few | 15 | CASSYRMVAGSQEYF | TGTGCCAGCAGTTACAGGATGGTAGCGGGGTCACAGGAGTATTTT
TRBJ1-6 | TRBV28 | NA | NA | 15 | CASNKGSSYNSPLHF | TGTGCCAGCAATAAGGGGAGCTCCTATAATTCACCCCTCCACTTT
TRBJ1-1 | TRBV23-1 | NA | NA | 13 | CASSFGLNTEAFF | TGCGCCAGCAGCTTCGGACTGAACACTGAAGCTTTCTTT
TRBJ1-2 | TRBV28 | NA | NA | 12 | CASSLEDYGYTF | TGTGCCAGCAGTTTAGAAGACTATGGCTACACCTTC
TRBJ1-1 | TRBV19 | NA | NA | 16 | CASSIGTGDYYTEAFF | TGTGCCAGTAGTATTGGTACAGGAGATTATTACACTGAAGCTTTCTTT
TRBJ1-2 | TRBV28 | TRBD1 | few | 14 | CASSIRTGSSGYTF | TGTGCCAGCAGTATCCGGACAGGGAGCTCTGGCTACACCTTC
TRBJ2-7 | TRBV11-3 | TRBD1 | medium-sized | 14 | CASSPRTGLGEQYF | TGTGCCAGCAGCCCCCGGACAGGGCTGGGCGAGCAGTACTTC
TRBJ1-2 | TRBV19 | NA | NA | 13 | CASSTTLNYGYTF | TGTGCCAGTAGTACTACCCTAAACTATGGCTACACCTTC
TRBJ1-1 | TRBV23-1 | NA | few | 15 | CASSQKKLRNTEAFF | TGCGCCAGCAGTCAAAAAAAGCTCAGGAACACTGAAGCTTTCTTT
TRBJ2-1 | TRBV11-3 | NA | few | 15 | CASSPLLTGYNEQFF | TGTGCCAGCAGCCCACTATTGACAGGTTACAATGAGCAGTTCTTC